This T cell receptor (beta chain) is drawn from a study of blood T cell repertoires in COVID-19 (dated by TCRdb to 2020 to 2021). Background for the entire study: The collaborator samples originated in the United States, Italy and Spain and spanned the acute and convalescent phases of COVID-19. The material from the prospective study consisted of cDNA or gDNA derived from T cells, B-cell-depleted T cells, or PBMCs. Deeply sampled blood TCRbeta repertoires from subjects exposed to, actively infected with, or recovered from COVID-19 were included in the dataset. The repertoires were released in a freely available public database intended as a resource for research on the immune response to SARS-CoV-2. The samples were drawn from two sources: the first 160 participants of the ongoing ImmuneRACE study, and about 1,300 subjects contributed by 6 global collaborators. The sample metadata nearly always contained a de-identified subject ID, COVID-19 status, age in years and sex. HLA class I and class II types, where available, came from metadata supplied by the sample provider rather than from assay-based typing. Paper-wide results and their limitations: The quantity of clinical and demographic metadata differed by source and by participant and was supplied without curation.

Enrolling through a virtual design, the prospective study's participants ranged in age from about 18 to 100 years and lived across 24 United States geographic areas. Cohort assignment in the prospective study relied on participant-reported clinical history from a screening survey and a study questionnaire. ImmuneRACE Cohort 3 recovered participants were defined by two consecutive negative NP/OP PCR tests, healthcare professional clearance, or symptom resolution. Each participant in the prospective study had whole blood, serum and a nasopharyngeal or oropharyngeal swab collected by mobile phlebotomists. Over a 2-month period, participants in the prospective study had the option of providing additional blood draws and questionnaires. Blood samples from the prospective study were shipped frozen or at room temperature prior to DNA extraction. TCRbeta CDR3 regions were amplified from genomic DNA by means of the immunoSEQ Assay, a bias-controlled multiplex PCR. The authors' pipeline ran thus. The number of nucleated cells in each sample was estimated by amplification of reference gene primers within the assay. To quantify the absolute abundance of each unique TCRbeta CDR3 rearrangement, sequence reads were collapsed and filtered. For each sample, productive Simpson clonality was calculated as the square root of Simpson's diversity index over productive rearrangements. TCRdb took this table from immuneACCESS and kept in-frame rearrangements with V and J called. Such tables lack part of the clones; where checked against another copy, unresolved V genes explain under half of the gap, and the rest is unexplained. V and J calls and clone size come straight from that table; D and trimming were deduced from the DNA. The sample table shows 200,000 to 250,000 clones, and more than 80% are seen once. The ten biggest clones cover roughly 1.8% of the sample.

Notes on this clone: Its antigen is currently not known. Nothing much larger sits one base from this clone, and base qualities are not available.

Trimming at the junction amounts to 4 bases on V and 5 bases on J, and the germline ends lie 8 bases apart. CDR1 and CDR2 are drawn from the germline V gene: KGHDR, SFDVKD. From its cysteine to its phenylalanine, the CDR3 spans 13 amino acids. Only CDR3 DNA remains: 39 bases, in frame from the first base. This TCR came from a man between 60 and 75 years old who had recovered from COVID-19. The specimen sequenced was PBMCs or T cells enriched from blood (not recorded which). The chain was built from TRBV24-1 and TRBJ1-5; the D gene remains uncertain. At the DNA level, the sequence is TGTGCCACCAGTGACCCCGTGTATCAGCCCCAGCATTTT. This translates into CATSDPVYQPQHF.